The clone carrying this T cell receptor beta chain was counted a few times. The data derive from a study of blood T cell repertoires in COVID-19. Looking at the study overall: Samples representing acute and convalescent COVID-19 were sourced from the United States, Italy and Spain. PBMCs, B-cell-depleted T cells, or T cells provided the cDNA or gDNA that made up the material.

The CDR3 has 15 amino acids. Germline CDR1 LNHDA, CDR2 SQIVND (reference sequence). V lost 5 bases and J 7 bases, leaving 15 bases between the germline ends. Generated by immunoSEQ multiplex PCR, the TCRdb table keeps only in-frame clones and is missing some. This repertoire shows 85,000 to 110,000 clones, over 65% found once; its top ten account for around 11%. The sample comprised peripheral blood. The sequence was obtained from a human donor in a cohort sampled during active COVID-19. The chain employs TRBV19 and TRBJ1-6; TRBD1 might be the D (6 bases). The CDR3 spells CASSDGRGRNSPLHF. The CDR3 DNA reads TGTGCCAGTAGTGATGGAAGGGGGAGAAATTCACCCCTCCACTTT. The full variable domain, completed using reference TRBV19 and TRBJ1-6, is DGGITQSPKYLFRKEGQNVTLSCEQNLNHDAMYWYRQDPGQGLRLIYYSQIVNDFQKGDIAEGYSVSREKKESFPLTVTSAQKNPTAFYLCASSDGRGRNSPLHFGNGTRLTVT.